Below, 8 T cell receptor beta chains from the same sample are listed, as sequenced in a study of blood T cell repertoires in COVID-19. The method was immunoSEQ multiplex PCR; TCRdb's version includes in-frame clones alone and lacks a portion of them. The sample holds fewer than 300,000 clones; just over 90% are singletons and the top ten take 2.2%. The sequenced sample was peripheral blood. These receptors were taken from a woman between 25 and 40 years old with COVID-19, enrolled during active disease.

The chain couples TRBV3-1 (or the pseudogene TRBV3-2) to TRBJ1-3; 8 nucleotides agree with TRBD1. J was trimmed by 1 base and V by 4 bases; bases with no gene match: 9. Germline CDR1 is LGHDT and CDR2 is YNNKEL (reference sequence). The CDR3 sequence is 17 residues long. For the CDR3, the DNA is TGTGCCAGCAGCCTTCGGACAGGGAAAGGTTCTGGAAACACCATATATTTT. It codes for CASSLRTGKGSGNTIYF.

The chain combines TRBV30 with TRBJ1-1; possibly TRBD1 for D (5 bases). Germline CDR1 reads GTSNPN; CDR2 reads SVGIG (reference sequence). Trimming cost V 1 base and J 2 bases, with 14 bases left between them. The CDR3 totals 15 residues. The CDR3 loop is CAWSGKTDLNTEAFF. Here the CDR3 DNA reads TGTGCCTGGAGTGGGAAGACAGACCTCAACACTGAAGCTTTCTTT.

The CDR3 here is CASSLSGGNTIYF. CDR3 bases: TGTGCCAGCAGCTTATCAGGTGGAAACACCATATATTTT. The chain links TRBV5-6 to TRBJ1-3; D not resolved. The CDR3 has 13 amino acids. Deletions cut 2 bases from V and 3 bases from J, with 6 bases between. Per germline, CDR1 SGHDT and CDR2 YYEEEE. Looking up the rest from reference TRBV5-6 and TRBJ1-3 gives the full variable domain: DAGVTQSPTHLIKTRGQQVTLRCSPKSGHDTVSWYQQALGQGPQFIFQYYEEEERQRGNFPDRFSGHQFPNYSSELNVNALLLGDSALYLCASSLSGGNTIYFGEGSWLTVV.

V is TRBV4-2 and J is TRBJ2-7, with 7 bases matching TRBD2. The CDR3 runs 14 residues. The germline gives CDR1 LGHNA, CDR2 YNFKEQ. J gave up 3 bases and V 7 bases, and 9 bases lay outside the gene matches. The DNA for the CDR3 is TGTGCCAGCAACCCGGGCGGGAGTATCTACGAGCAGTACTTC. Its translation is CASNPGGSIYEQYF.

This sequence joins TRBV21-1 and TRBJ1-3. TRBV21-1 is designated a pseudogene. The CDR3 extends over 16 amino acids. The CDR3 DNA sequence: TGTGCCAGCAGCAAGGAGCTCCATCCCTCTGGAAACACCATATATTTT. It codes for CASSKELHPSGNTIYF.

CDR3 DNA sequence: TGTGCCAGCAGCTCAAGGAAGACTAGCGGGAACGACAATGAGCAGTTCTTC. This gives the protein CASSSRKTSGNDNEQFF. This chain joins TRBV7-9 and TRBJ2-1; 11 nucleotides agree with TRBD2. The CDR3 runs to 17 residues. V lost 4 bases, J lost 5 bases, and 10 bases stayed unmatched. The germline gives CDR1 SEHNR, CDR2 FQNEAQ (reference sequence).

The J gene is TRBJ2-3, the V gene TRBV30; 7 bases are a match to TRBD1. The CDR3 covers 12 residues. Germline lookup yields CDR1 GTSNPN and CDR2 SVGIG (reference sequence). Germline trimming cut 0 bases from V and 9 bases from J; bases unmatched to any gene: 3. CDR3 nucleotides: TGTGCCTGGAGTGTACAAGGGGGCACGCAGTATTTT. Encoded protein: CAWSVQGGTQYF.

This clone was seen only a few times. This sequence joins TRBV6-6 and TRBJ1-2; 10 nucleotides match TRBD1. Germline CDR1 is MNHNY and CDR2 is SVGAGI (reference sequence). This CDR3 spans 13 amino acids. Losses at the gene ends were 8 bases for V and 4 bases for J; bases not matched to a gene: 4. CDR3: CASGDRGFYGYTF. In DNA form, the CDR3 reads TGTGCCAGCGGGGACAGGGGCTTCTATGGCTACACCTTC.